The clone carrying this T cell receptor (beta chain) was seen repeatedly, ten times or more. Antigen unknown. Original processing methods: A classifier for distant metastasis in papillary thyroid cancer was constructed using CDR3 differences observed across clinicopathological groups. TCRdb redid the clone calls on the PCR reads using MiXCR. What appears here as the V and J calls and clone size reflects TCRdb's work, not the paper's. The top ten hold around 18% of the sample, which has about 14,000 clones, approximately 31% seen once. This sample was included in a study of metastatic and nonmetastatic thyroid tumors. Study-level information: Where malignant and benign thyroid patients were concerned, repertoires were compared across blood and tumor or nodule tissue.

V lost 4 bases and J lost 6, with 18 bases in between. This CDR3 is built from 15 residues. The V gene's germline CDR1 is MDHEN and CDR2 SYDVKM. All patients reached thyroid surgery having received no treatment beforehand. The study's findings and limits: Significantly higher TCR beta diversity was reportedly seen in malignant thyroid tumors than benign nodules, in blood and tumor.

The genes are TRBV28 and TRBJ1-1, with a possible D match to TRBD1 (6 bases). The source material was tumor tissue. The clonotype was recovered from a female donor with papillary thyroid cancer or a benign thyroid nodule (not recorded which). Some clones in this sample may be carry-over from other donors' samples. CDR3 region: CASSSPGVGQSEAFF. The CDR3, as DNA: TGTGCCAGCAGTTCCCCAGGGGTAGGTCAGTCTGAAGCTTTCTTT.